These 6 T cell receptor beta chains were all obtained from the same sample, sequenced in a study of T cell responses to AZD1222 COVID-19 vaccine. The table came from immunoSEQ multiplex PCR; TCRdb's copy has only in-frame clones and leaves some out. The sample includes 100,000 to 150,000 clones, approximately 90% of them seen just once. The sequencing used peripheral blood, collected 28 days after the second dose of the MenACWY control vaccine. The receptors originated from an adult who received the MenACWY meningococcal vaccine as a control.

The gene calls are TRBV5-4 and TRBJ2-7, with D possibly TRBD1 on 5 matching bases. The CDR3 runs 11 residues. Germline loops: CDR1 SGHNT, CDR2 YYREEE (reference sequence). The CDR3, as DNA: TGTGCCAGCAGCTTGAATGGGGCGGTAAGCGTC. Translated, it gives CASSLNGAVSV.

V gene TRBV29-1 combines with J gene TRBJ1-1, with a possible D match to TRBD1 (5 bases). The CDR3 covers 14 residues. CDR1 SQVTM and CDR2 ANQGSEA come from the germline V gene. Trimming took 4 bases from V and 0 from J, leaving 12 bases between them. CDR3 DNA: TGCAGCGTTGTAAGGGGAAAGATGAACACTGAAGCTTTCTTT. This gives the protein CSVVRGKMNTEAFF.

V gene TRBV2 combines with J gene TRBJ1-5, with unresolved D. The ends were cut back, 3 bases at V and 3 bases at J, with 6 bases in the middle. CDR1 is SNHLY, CDR2 FYNNEI, per germline. The CDR3 has 13 amino acids. CDR3 amino acids: CASSDSSNQPQHF. In nucleotides, the CDR3 is TGTGCCAGCAGTGACAGCTCCAATCAGCCCCAGCATTTT. Supplemented by reference TRBV2 and TRBJ1-5, the full variable domain reads EPEVTQTPSHQVTQMGQEVILRCVPISNHLYFYWYRQILGQKVEFLVSFYNNEISEKSEIFDDQFSVERPDGSNFTLKIRSTKLEDSAMYFCASSDSSNQPQHFGDGTRLSIL.

The chain is built from TRBV11-3 and TRBJ2-3; 13 positions match TRBD2. The length of the CDR3 is 16 residues. Per the germline V gene, CDR1 is SGHNT and CDR2 is YENEEA. V dropped 5 bases and J dropped 3; count of bases not matched to a gene: 5. The CDR3 region is CASSPQTSGGTDTQYF. CDR3 bases: TGTGCCAGCAGCCCACAGACTAGCGGGGGGACAGATACGCAGTATTTT.

This chain joins TRBV6-4 and TRBJ2-3, with D uncertain. The length of the CDR3 is 12 residues. V lost 0 bases and J lost 4, with 2 bases in between. CDR1 is MRHNA and CDR2 is SNTAGT in the germline V gene. CDR3 region: CASSDSADTQYF. The CDR3 DNA reads as TGTGCCAGCAGTGACTCAGCAGATACGCAGTATTTT.

V is TRBV28 and J is TRBJ2-2; D unresolved. Deletions cut 7 bases from V and 8 bases from J, with 14 bases between. CDR1 and CDR2 (germline): MDHEN, SYDVKM. This CDR3 comprises 13 residues. The chain's CDR3 is CASTVPRGGELFF. CDR3 DNA sequence: TGTGCCAGCACCGTTCCGAGAGGAGGGGAGCTGTTTTTT.